Below are 10 T cell receptor beta chains sequenced from a single sample in a study of cytomegalovirus exposure and HLA in healthy donors. Clones were read by immunoSEQ multiplex PCR, and TCRdb kept only the in-frame ones, dropping some. The sample comprises more than 95,000 clones, roughly 86% of which are singletons, and nearly 5% rests with the top ten. The sequenced sample consisted of PBMCs. The receptors here all came from a man aged 18 to 30 in good health and CMV-seronegative.

J is TRBJ2-1 and V is TRBV9; perhaps TRBD2 as D (5 bases). V was shortened by 0 bases and J by 4 bases, with 11 bases between the two germline ends. The CDR3 covers 15 residues. Per the germline V gene, CDR1 is SGDLS and CDR2 is YYNGEE. The DNA of the CDR3 is TGTGCCAGCAGCGTAGGGTTGGGAGATTACAATGAGCAGTTCTTC. It specifies CASSVGLGDYNEQFF.

The rearrangement joins TRBV15 to TRBJ2-3; 9 positions agree with TRBD1. The CDR3 runs to 15 residues. With V trimmed by 3 bases and J by 6 bases, 7 bases remained unmatched. Germline lookup yields CDR1 LNHNV and CDR2 YYDKDF (reference sequence). The CDR3 is CATSSGTGIWDTQYF. Written as DNA, the CDR3 is TGTGCCACCAGCAGCGGGACAGGGATTTGGGATACGCAGTATTTT.

V gene TRBV19 combines with J gene TRBJ2-1; tentative D call: TRBD2 (8 bases). CDR1 and CDR2 (germline): LNHDA, SQIVND (reference sequence). The CDR3 is 16 amino acids. V was pared by 5 bases and J by 5 bases, with 19 bases between. CDR3 region: CASSPGGTRGNNEQFF. CDR3 sequence (DNA): TGTGCCAGTAGTCCAGGGGGGACTAGAGGGAACAATGAGCAGTTCTTC.

The rearrangement uses TRBV11-2 and TRBJ1-2; no firm D call. The V end was cut by 1 base, the J end by 6 bases, with 9 bases between. Germline values: CDR1 SGHAT, CDR2 FQNNGV. There are 13 residues in the CDR3. The CDR3 DNA follows: TGTGCCAGCAGCTTAGTATCCTCTGATGGCTACACCTTC. This sequence encodes CASSLVSSDGYTF.

The rearrangement links TRBV25-1 to TRBJ1-3; 7 bases are a match to TRBD1. Germline CDR1 is MGHDK and CDR2 is SYGVNS. This CDR3 is 15 amino acids long. Unmatched junction bases numbered 5, after V lost 6 bases and J lost 0 bases. The DNA of the CDR3 is TGTGCCAGCAGCCCAGGGACAGTCTCTGGAAACACCATATATTTT. It is translated as CASSPGTVSGNTIYF.

The chain is built from TRBV29-1 and TRBJ2-1; 15 nucleotides align to TRBD2. The CDR3 totals 16 residues. Per the germline V gene, CDR1 is SQVTM and CDR2 is ANQGSEA. Trimming cost V 7 bases and J 9 bases; bases outside gene matches: 13. In nucleotides, the CDR3 is TGCAGCGCCCCCGGGACTAGCGGGGGGCCTACTAGTGAGCAGTTCTTC. This translates into CSAPGTSGGPTSEQFF.

This clone has only a few counts. This chain uses TRBV6-5 with TRBJ1-2, with 9 bases that match TRBD1. Germline-derived CDR1 and CDR2 are MNHEY and SVGAGI. The V gene end was trimmed by 4 bases and the J gene end by 7 bases; junction bases not matched to a gene: 4. CDR3 length equals 13 residues. The CDR3 sequence: CASSSTGGPGYTF. CDR3 nucleotide sequence: TGTGCCAGCAGTTCTACAGGGGGCCCTGGCTACACCTTC.

The chain links TRBV19 to TRBJ2-3; D call uncertain. This CDR3 has 13 amino acids. V lost 7 bases and J 1 base, leaving 9 bases between the germline ends. Germline V gene lookup returns CDR1 LNHDA and CDR2 SQIVND (reference sequence). The CDR3 is CASTLTGTDTQYF. The CDR3 bases are TGTGCCAGTACGCTGACTGGCACAGATACGCAGTATTTT.

A few counts support this clone. V usage is TRBV6-1 and J usage is TRBJ1-1; D is perhaps TRBD1 (6 bases). The CDR3 contains 13 residues. The V end was cut by 1 base, the J end by 10 bases, with 13 bases between. Germline V gene data show CDR1 as MNHNS and CDR2 as SASEGT. CDR3 sequence reads: CASSEGRGRLAFF. The CDR3 DNA sequence: TGTGCCAGCAGTGAAGGCAGGGGACGGTTAGCTTTCTTT.

The genes are TRBV6-1 and TRBJ2-2, with TRBD2 matching over 10 bases. V was clipped by 11 bases and J by 0 bases; unmatched bases: 6. In germline, CDR1 is MNHNS, CDR2 SASEGT. This CDR3 is built from 15 residues. CDR3 nucleotide sequence: TGTGCCTGCGGACTAGCGGCCGCGAACACCGGGGAGCTGTTTTTT. Amino acid sequence: CACGLAAANTGELFF.